This T cell receptor beta chain is drawn from a study of memory CD4+ T cells and cytomegalovirus serostatus. Findings and limits, study-wide: A US-trained random forest predicted CMV serostatus with median AUC roughly 0.9.

Sequencing used immunoSEQ multiplex PCR; TCRdb keeps in-frame clones, though not all of them. The sample contains tens of thousands of clones, around four fifths of which appear only once. The sort gate was single viable CD3+CD4+CD8-CD45RO+ cells for memory CD4+ T cells. Total CD4+ T cells were enriched by CD4 positive selection. This clone was seen only once. Its antigen is as yet unknown. The sample taken for sequencing was memory CD4+ T cells from blood. The clonotype comes from an adult in good health and CMV-seronegative.

The CDR3 loop reads CASSEYSRTTGELFF. The CDR3 nucleotides read TGTGCCAGCAGTGAATATTCCCGGACCACCGGGGAGCTGTTTTTT. This chain uses TRBV2 with TRBJ2-2; no clear D gene. Trimming shortened V by 2 bases and J by 4 bases, and 11 bases separated the two germline ends. Germline-derived CDR1 and CDR2 are SNHLY and FYNNEI. The CDR3 spans 15 residues.